Each of the 4 T cell receptor beta chains below was sequenced from the same sample in a study of blood T cell repertoires in COVID-19. TCRdb keeps only in-frame clones here, not all; method: immunoSEQ multiplex PCR. The sample consists of 150,000 to 200,000 clones, less than 90% of them appearing once. Sequencing was performed on peripheral blood. Receptors originate from a woman aged 55 to 70 with COVID-19, enrolled during active disease.

CDR3 region: CASSSSGREQYF. The CDR3 DNA reads as TGTGCCAGCAGCTCTAGCGGGAGGGAGCAGTACTTC. This chain connects TRBV7-2 to TRBJ2-7; 11 bases agree with TRBD2. Germline V lookup: CDR1 SGHTA, CDR2 FQGNSA. The CDR3 has 12 amino acids. V lost 4 bases and J lost 7; bases outside the gene matches: 0.

The chain employs TRBV21-1 and TRBJ2-3; the D segment call TRBD2 is taken from the table without a DNA check. TRBV21-1 is shown as a pseudogene. This CDR3 has 16 amino acids. CDR3 sequence: CASKGRSGDSTDTQYF. For the CDR3, the DNA is TGTGCCAGCAAAGGACGGAGCGGAGATAGCACAGATACGCAGTATTTT.

The rearrangement links TRBV27 to TRBJ1-2, with a possible D match to TRBD1 (6 bases). There are 15 residues in the CDR3. Germline V gene sequence: CDR1 MNHEY, CDR2 SMNVEV (reference sequence). Trimming left V 0 bases short and J 0 bases short, with 8 bases between. CDR3: CASSLSGAANYGYTF. The CDR3 nucleotides are TGTGCCAGCAGTTTATCGGGGGCAGCTAACTATGGCTACACCTTC.

The V and J genes are TRBV6-5 and TRBJ1-2; maybe TRBD1 (6 bases). V lost 2 bases and J 4 bases, leaving 14 bases between the germline ends. There are 15 residues in the CDR3. Germline V gives CDR1 MNHEY, CDR2 SVGAGI. In DNA, the CDR3 is TGTGCCAGCAGTTACAGCAGGGGCGAAGGCTATGGCTACACCTTC. It encodes CASSYSRGEGYGYTF.